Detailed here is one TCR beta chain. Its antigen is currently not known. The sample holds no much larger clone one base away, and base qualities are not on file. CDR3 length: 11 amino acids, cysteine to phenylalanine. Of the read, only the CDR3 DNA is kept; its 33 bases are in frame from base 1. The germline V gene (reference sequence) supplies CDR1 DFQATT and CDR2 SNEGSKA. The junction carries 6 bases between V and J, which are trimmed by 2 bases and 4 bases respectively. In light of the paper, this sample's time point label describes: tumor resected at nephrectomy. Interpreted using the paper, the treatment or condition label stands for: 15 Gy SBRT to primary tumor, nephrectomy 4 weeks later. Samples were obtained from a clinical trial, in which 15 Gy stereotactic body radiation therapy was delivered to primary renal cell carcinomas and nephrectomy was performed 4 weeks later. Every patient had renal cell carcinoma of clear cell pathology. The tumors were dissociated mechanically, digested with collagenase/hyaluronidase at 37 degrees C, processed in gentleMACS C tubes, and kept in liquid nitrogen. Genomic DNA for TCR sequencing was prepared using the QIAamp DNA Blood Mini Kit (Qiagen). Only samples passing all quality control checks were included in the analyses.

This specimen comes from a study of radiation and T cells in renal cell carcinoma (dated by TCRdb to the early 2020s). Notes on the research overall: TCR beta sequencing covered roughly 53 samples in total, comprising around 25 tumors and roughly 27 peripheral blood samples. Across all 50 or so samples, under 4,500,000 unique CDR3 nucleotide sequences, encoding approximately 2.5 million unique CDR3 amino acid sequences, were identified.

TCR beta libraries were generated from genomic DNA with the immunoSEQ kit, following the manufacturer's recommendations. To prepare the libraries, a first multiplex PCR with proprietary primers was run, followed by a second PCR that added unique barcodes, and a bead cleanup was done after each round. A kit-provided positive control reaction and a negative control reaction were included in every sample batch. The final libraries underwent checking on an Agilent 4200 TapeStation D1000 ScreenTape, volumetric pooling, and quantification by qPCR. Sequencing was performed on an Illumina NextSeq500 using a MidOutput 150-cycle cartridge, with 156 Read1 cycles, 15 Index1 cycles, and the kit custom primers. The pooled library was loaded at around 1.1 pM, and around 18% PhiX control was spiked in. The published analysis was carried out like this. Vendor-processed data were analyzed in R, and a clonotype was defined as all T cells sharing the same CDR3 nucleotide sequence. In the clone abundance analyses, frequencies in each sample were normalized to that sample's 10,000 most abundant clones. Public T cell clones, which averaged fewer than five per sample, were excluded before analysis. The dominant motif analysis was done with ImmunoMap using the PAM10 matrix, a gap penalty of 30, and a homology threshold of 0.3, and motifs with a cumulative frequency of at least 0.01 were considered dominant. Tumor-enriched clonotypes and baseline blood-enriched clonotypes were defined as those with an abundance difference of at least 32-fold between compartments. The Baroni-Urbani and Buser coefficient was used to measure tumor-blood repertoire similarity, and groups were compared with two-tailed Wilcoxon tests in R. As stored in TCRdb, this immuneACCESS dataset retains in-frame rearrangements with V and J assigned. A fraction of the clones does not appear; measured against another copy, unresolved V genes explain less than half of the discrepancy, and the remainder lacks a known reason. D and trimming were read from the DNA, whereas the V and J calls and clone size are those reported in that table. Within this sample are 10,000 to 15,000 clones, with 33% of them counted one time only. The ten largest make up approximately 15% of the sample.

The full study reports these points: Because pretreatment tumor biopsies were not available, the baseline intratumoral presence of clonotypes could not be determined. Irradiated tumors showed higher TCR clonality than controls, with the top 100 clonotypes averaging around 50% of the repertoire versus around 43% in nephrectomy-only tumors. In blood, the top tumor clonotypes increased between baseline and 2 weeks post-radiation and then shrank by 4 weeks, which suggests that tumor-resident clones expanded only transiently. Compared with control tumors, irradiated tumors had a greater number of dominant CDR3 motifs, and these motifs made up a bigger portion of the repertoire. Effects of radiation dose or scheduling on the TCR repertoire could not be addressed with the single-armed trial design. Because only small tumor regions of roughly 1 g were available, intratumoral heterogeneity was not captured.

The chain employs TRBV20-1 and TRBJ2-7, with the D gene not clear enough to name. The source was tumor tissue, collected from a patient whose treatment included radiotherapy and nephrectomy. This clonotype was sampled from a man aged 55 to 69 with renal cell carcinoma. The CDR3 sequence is CSARSGYEQYF. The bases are TGCAGTGCTAGAAGTGGGTACGAGCAGTACTTC.